These 3 T cell receptor beta chains share one sample of origin, sequenced in a study of T cell responses to AZD1222 COVID-19 vaccine. Libraries were prepared by immunoSEQ multiplex PCR; TCRdb keeps only in-frame clonotypes and omits some of them. The table includes about 100,000 clones, under 95% detected once. Sequencing was performed on peripheral blood, taken on day 0 of AZD1222 vaccination. Receptors originate from an adult in good health.

This clone came up once. This chain connects TRBV7-2 to TRBJ2-5; TRBD2 aligns across 15 bases. In germline, CDR1 is SGHTA, CDR2 FQGNSA. V gave up 4 bases and J gave up 0 bases; unmatched junction bases: 6. CDR3 size: 18 residues. The CDR3: CASSWGTSGGLYQETQYF. In nucleotides, the CDR3 is TGTGCCAGCAGCTGGGGGACTAGCGGGGGGTTGTACCAAGAGACCCAGTACTTC. Variable domain in full (rest from reference TRBV7-2 and TRBJ2-5): GAGVSQSPSNKVTEKGKDVELRCDPISGHTALYWYRQSLGQGLEFLIYFQGNSAPDKSGLPSDRFSAERTGGSVSTLTIQRTQQEDSAVYLCASSWGTSGGLYQETQYFGPGTRLLVL.

Here the CDR3 DNA reads TGTGCCAGCTTCCAAAGGACTTTGAACACCGGGGAGCTGTTTTTT. Its protein product is CASFQRTLNTGELFF. This chain connects TRBV18 to TRBJ2-2; possibly TRBD2 for D (5 bases). CDR1 and CDR2 (germline): KGHSH, LQKENI. The V and J ends lost 7 bases and 1 base respectively, with 13 bases between them. The CDR3 sequence is 15 residues long. The full variable domain, completed using reference TRBV18 and TRBJ2-2, is NAGVMQNPRHLVRRRGQEARLRCSPMKGHSHVYWYRQLPEEGLKFMVYLQKENIIDESGMPKERFSAEFPKEGPSILRIQQVVRGDSAAYFCASFQRTLNTGELFFGEGSRLTVL.

The chain employs TRBV27 and TRBJ2-7; 7 nucleotides agree with TRBD1. The germline gives CDR1 MNHEY, CDR2 SMNVEV (reference sequence). This CDR3 region has 13 residues. J lost 4 bases, V lost 6 bases, and 6 bases had no gene match. In nucleotides, the CDR3 is TGTGCCAGCAGGTTACTACAGGGGTACGAGCAGTACTTC. Residues: CASRLLQGYEQYF.